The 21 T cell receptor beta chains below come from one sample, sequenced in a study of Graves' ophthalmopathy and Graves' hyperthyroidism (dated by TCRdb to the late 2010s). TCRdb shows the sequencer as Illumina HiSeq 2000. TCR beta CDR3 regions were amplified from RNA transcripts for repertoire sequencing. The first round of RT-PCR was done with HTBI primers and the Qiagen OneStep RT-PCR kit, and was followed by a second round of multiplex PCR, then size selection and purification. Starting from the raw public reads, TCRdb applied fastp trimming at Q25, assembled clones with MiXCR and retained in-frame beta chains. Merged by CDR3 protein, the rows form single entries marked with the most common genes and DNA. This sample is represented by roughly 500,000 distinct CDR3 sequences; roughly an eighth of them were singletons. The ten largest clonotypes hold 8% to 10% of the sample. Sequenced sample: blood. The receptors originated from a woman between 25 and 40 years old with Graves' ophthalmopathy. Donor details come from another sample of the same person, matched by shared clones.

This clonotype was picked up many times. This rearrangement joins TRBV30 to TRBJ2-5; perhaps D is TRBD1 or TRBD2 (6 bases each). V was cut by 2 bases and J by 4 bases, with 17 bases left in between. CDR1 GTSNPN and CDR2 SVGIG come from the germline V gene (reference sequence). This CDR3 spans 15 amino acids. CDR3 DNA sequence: TGTGCCTGGAGTTGGAGGGGACAATCCAGAGAGACCCAGTACTTC. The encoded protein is CAWSWRGQSRETQYF.

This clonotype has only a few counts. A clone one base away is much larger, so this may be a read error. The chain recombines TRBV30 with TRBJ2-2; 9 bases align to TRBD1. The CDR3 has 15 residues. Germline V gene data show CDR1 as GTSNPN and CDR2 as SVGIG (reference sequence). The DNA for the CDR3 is TGTGCCTCGCAAATACAGGGGGCGCGGACCGGGGAGCTGCTTTTT. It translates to CASQIQGARTGELLF.

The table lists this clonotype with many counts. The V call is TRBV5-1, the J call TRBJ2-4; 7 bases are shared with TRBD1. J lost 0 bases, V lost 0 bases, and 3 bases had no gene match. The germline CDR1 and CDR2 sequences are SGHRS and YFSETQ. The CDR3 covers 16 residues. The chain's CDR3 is CASSLEGQLAKNIQYF. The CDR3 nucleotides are TGCGCCAGCAGCTTGGAGGGACAGTTAGCCAAAAACATTCAGTACTTC.

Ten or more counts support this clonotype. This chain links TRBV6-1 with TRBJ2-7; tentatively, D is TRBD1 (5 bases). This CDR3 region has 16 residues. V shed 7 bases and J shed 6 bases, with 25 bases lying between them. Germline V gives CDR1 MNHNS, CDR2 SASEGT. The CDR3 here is CASTLSRWGRKVEQYF. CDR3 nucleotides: TGTGCCAGCACCCTGTCCCGGTGGGGCAGGAAGGTCGAGCAGTACTTC.

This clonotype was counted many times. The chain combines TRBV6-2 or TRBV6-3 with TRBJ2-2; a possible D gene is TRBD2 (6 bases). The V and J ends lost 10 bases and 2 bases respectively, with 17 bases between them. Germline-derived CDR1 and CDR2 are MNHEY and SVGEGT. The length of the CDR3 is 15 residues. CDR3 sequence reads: CANSPRRDNTGELFF. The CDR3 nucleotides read TGTGCCAATTCCCCGAGGCGGGACAACACCGGGGAGCTGTTTTTT.

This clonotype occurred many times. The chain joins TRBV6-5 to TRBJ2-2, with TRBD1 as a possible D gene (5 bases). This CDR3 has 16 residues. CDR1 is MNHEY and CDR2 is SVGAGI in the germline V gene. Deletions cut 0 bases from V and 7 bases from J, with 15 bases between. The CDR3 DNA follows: TGTGCCAGCAGTTACTCGCCGGTGGGGCAGGACGGGGAGCTGTTTTTT. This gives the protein CASSYSPVGQDGELFF.

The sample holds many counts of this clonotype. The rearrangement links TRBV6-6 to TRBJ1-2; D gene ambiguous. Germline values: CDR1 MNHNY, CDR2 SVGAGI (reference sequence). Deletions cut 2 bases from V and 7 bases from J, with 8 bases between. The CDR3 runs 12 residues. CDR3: CASSYPNGGYTF. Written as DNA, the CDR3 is TGTGCCAGCAGTTACCCCAACGGTGGCTACACCTTC.

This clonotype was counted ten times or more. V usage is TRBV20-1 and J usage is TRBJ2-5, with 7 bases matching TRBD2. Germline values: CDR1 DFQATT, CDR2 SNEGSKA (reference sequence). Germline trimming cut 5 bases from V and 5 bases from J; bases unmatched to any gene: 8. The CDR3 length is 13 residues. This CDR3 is CSAERGGVETQYF. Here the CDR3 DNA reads TGCAGTGCTGAACGGGGAGGGGTGGAGACCCAGTACTTC.

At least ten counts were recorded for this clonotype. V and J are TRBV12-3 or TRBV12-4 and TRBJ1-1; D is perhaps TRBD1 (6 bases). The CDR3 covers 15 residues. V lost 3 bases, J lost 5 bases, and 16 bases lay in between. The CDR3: CASSLDTGSGTEAFF. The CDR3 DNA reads TGTGCCAGCAGTTTGGACACAGGGAGCGGGACTGAAGCTTTCTTT.

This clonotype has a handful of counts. The CDR3 DNA sequence: TGTGCCAGCAGCTGGAGGACAGGGGGAGTCTACGAGCAGTACTTC. It specifies CASSWRTGGVYEQYF. The J gene is TRBJ2-7, the V gene TRBV5-6; 10 nucleotides align to TRBD1. Germline CDR1 reads SGHDT; CDR2 reads YYEEEE. The V and J ends lost 3 bases and 3 bases, in that order; junction bases with no gene match: 6. This CDR3 region has 15 residues.

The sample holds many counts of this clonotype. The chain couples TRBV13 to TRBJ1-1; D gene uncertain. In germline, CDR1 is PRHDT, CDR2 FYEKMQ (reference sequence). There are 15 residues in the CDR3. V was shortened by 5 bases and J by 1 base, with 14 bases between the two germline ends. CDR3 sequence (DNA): TGTGCCAGCAGCACCCCGGGTTTCCGGAACACTGAAGCTTTCTTT. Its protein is CASSTPGFRNTEAFF.

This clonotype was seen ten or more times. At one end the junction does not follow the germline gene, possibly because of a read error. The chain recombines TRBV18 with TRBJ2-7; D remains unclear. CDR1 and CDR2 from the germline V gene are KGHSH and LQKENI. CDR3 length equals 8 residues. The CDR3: CASSPPDF. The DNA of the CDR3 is TGTGCCAGCTCACCTCCGGACTTC.

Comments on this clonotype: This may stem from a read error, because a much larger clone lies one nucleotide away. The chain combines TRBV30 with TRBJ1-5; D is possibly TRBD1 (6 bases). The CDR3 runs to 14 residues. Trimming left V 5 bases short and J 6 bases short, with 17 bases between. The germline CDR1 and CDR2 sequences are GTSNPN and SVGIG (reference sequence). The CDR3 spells CAWGGSQGIQPQHF. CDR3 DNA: TGTGCCTGGGGGGGGTCGCAGGGGATTCAGCCCCAGCATTTT.

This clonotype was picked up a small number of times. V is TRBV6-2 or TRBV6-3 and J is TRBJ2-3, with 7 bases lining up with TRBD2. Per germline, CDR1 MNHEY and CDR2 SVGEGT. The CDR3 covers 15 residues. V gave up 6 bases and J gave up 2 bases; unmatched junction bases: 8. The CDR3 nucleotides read TGTGCCAGCAGGCCCCAGCGGGGACTCACAGATACGCAGTATTTT. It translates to CASRPQRGLTDTQYF.

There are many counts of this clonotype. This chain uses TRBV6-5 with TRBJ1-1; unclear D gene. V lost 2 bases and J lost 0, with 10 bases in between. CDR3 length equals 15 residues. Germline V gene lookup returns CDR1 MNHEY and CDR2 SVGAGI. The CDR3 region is CASSYGEALNTEAFF. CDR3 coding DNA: TGTGCCAGCAGTTACGGGGAGGCATTGAACACTGAAGCTTTCTTT.

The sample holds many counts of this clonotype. Written as DNA, the CDR3 is TGTGCCTGGAGTCGGGGGACTGAAGCTTTCTTT. Translated: CAWSRGTEAFF. The V gene is TRBV30, the J gene TRBJ1-1; D perhaps matches TRBD1 (5 bases). The length of the CDR3 is 11 residues. In germline, CDR1 is GTSNPN, CDR2 SVGIG (reference sequence). The V gene lost 2 bases and the J gene lost 5 bases, with 6 bases spanning the gap. The whole variable domain, remainder taken from reference TRBV30 and TRBJ1-1, is SQTIHQWPATLVQPVGSPLSLECTVEGTSNPNLYWYRQAAGRGLQLLFYSVGIGQISSEVPQNLSASRPQDRQFILSSKKLLLSDSGFYLCAWSRGTEAFFGQGTRLTVV.

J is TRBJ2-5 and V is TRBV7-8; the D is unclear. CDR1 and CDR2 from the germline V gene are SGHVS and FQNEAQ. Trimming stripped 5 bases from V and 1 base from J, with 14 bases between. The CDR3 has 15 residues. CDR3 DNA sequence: TGTGCCAGCAGCAAAGAAGTGGCCGGCCAAGAGACCCAGTACTTC. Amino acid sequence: CASSKEVAGQETQYF. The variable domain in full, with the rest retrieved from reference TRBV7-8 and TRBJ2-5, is GAGVSQSPRYKVAKRGQDVALRCDPISGHVSLFWYQQALGQGPEFLTYFQNEAQLDKSGLPSDRFFAERPEGSVSTLKIQRTQQEDSAVYLCASSKEVAGQETQYFGPGTRLLVL.

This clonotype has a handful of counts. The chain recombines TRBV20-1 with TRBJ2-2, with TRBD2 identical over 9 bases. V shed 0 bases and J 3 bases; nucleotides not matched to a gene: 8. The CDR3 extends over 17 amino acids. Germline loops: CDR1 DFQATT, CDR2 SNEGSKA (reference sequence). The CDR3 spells CSARDETREGDTGELFF. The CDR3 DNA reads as TGCAGTGCTAGAGATGAGACGCGGGAGGGGGACACCGGGGAGCTGTTTTTT.

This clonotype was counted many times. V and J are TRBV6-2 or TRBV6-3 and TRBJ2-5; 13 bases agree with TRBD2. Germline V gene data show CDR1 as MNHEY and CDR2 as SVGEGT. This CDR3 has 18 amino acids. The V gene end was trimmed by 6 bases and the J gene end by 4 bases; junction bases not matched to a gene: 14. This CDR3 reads CASSKPTGTSGKRETQYF. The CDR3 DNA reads TGTGCCAGCAGCAAACCTACCGGGACTAGCGGGAAACGAGAGACCCAGTACTTC.

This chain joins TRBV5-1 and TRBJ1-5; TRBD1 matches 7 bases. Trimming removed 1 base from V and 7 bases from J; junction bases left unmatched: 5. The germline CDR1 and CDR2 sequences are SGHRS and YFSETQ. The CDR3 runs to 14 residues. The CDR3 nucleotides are TGCGCCAGCAGCTTGTCTACAGGGGTGCAGCCCCAGCATTTT. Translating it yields CASSLSTGVQPQHF.

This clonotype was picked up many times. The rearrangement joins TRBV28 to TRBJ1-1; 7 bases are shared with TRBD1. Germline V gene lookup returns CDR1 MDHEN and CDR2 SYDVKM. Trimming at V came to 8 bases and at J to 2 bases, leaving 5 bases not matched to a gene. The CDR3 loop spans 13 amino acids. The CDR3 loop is CASLRDSNTEAFF. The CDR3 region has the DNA TGTGCCAGCCTCCGGGACAGTAACACTGAAGCTTTCTTT.